Listed below are T cell receptor beta chains from one sample, sequenced in a study of blood T cell repertoires in COVID-19. Sequenced by immunoSEQ multiplex PCR; TCRdb stores in-frame clones only, minus some. The data hold more than 45,000 clones, with 87% observed a single time. The sample consisted of peripheral blood. These receptors were obtained from a woman older than 75 with COVID-19, enrolled during active disease. CDR3s include the opening cysteine and the closing phenylalanine or tryptophan. D genes are given only for firm matches. The listing skips clone size in some rows; elsewhere it reads once, few, many or a size class.

.	.	TRBV13	TRBJ1-2	CASSTYQGGARYGYTF	TGTGCCAGCAGCACCTACCAGGGCGGGGCAAGGTATGGCTACACCTTC
.	.	TRBV6-5	TRBJ1-5	CASKRGDSNQPQHF	TGTGCCAGCAAAAGGGGTGATAGCAATCAGCCCCAGCATTTT
.	TRBD1	TRBV12-5	TRBJ1-1	CASGPGQPNTEAFF	TGTGCTAGTGGTCCGGGACAGCCTAACACTGAAGCTTTCTTT
.	.	TRBV2	TRBJ1-4	CASSEELPATNEKLFF	TGTGCCAGCAGCGAAGAGCTGCCTGCAACTAATGAAAAACTGTTTTTT
.	TRBD1	TRBV5-1	TRBJ1-2	CASSNQTGGNYGYTF	TGCGCCAGCAGCAACCAGACAGGGGGAAATTATGGCTACACCTTC
.	.	TRBV10-3	TRBJ1-4	CATGQVTAATNEKLFF	TGTGCCACCGGCCAAGTAACAGCTGCAACTAATGAAAAACTGTTTTTT
.	.	TRBV27	TRBJ1-1	CASSSGGTEAFF	TGTGCCAGCAGTTCCGGGGGCACTGAAGCTTTCTTT
.	TRBD1	TRBV6-5	TRBJ1-1	CASKGTGNTEAFF	TGTGCCAGCAAGGGGACAGGAAACACTGAAGCTTTCTTT
.	.	TRBV12-3/TRBV12-4	TRBJ1-1	CASSDGRVTEAFF	TGTGCCAGCAGTGACGGGAGGGTAACTGAAGCTTTCTTT
.	.	TRBV12-3/TRBV12-4	TRBJ1-3	CATSVSGNTIYF	TGTGCCACGTCGGTGTCTGGAAACACCATATATTTT
few	TRBD1	TRBV7-9	TRBJ1-2	CASSPTGGQGVGHYGYTF	TGTGCCAGCAGCCCCACGGGGGGACAGGGAGTGGGCCACTATGGCTACACCTTC
.	TRBD2	TRBV10-2	TRBJ2-3	CASSGTSGEADTQYF	TGCGCCAGCAGCGGGACTAGCGGGGAGGCAGATACGCAGTATTTT
.	TRBD1	TRBV29-1	TRBJ2-1	CSAKTGGSYNEQFF	TGCAGCGCAAAGACAGGGGGCTCCTACAATGAGCAGTTCTTC
.	TRBD2	TRBV5-4	TRBJ2-1	CASSPERGGNEQFF	TGTGCCAGCAGCCCTGAGCGGGGGGGCAATGAGCAGTTCTTC
.	TRBD2	TRBV9	TRBJ2-2	CASSGTSGHTGELFF	TGTGCCAGCAGCGGGACTAGCGGACACACCGGGGAGCTGTTTTTT
.	.	TRBV30	TRBJ1-1	CAWRVGVTEAFF	TGTGCCTGGAGGGTAGGGGTCACTGAAGCTTTCTTT
.	TRBD1	TRBV14	TRBJ1-2	CASSQQGANYGYTF	TGTGCCAGCAGCCAACAGGGGGCTAACTATGGCTACACCTTC
.	.	TRBV27	TRBJ1-2	CASSLQGNYGYTF	TGTGCCAGCAGTTTACAGGGGAACTATGGCTACACCTTC
.	TRBD1	TRBV7-9	TRBJ1-1	CASSRQGRDTEAFF	TGTGCCAGCAGCCGACAGGGAAGGGATACTGAAGCTTTCTTT
.	TRBD1	TRBV18	TRBJ1-6	CASSPWDRGGSPLHF	TGTGCCAGCTCACCCTGGGACAGGGGCGGTTCACCCCTCCACTTT
.	.	TRBV18	TRBJ1-1	CASAIGQRIVHTEAFF	TGTGCCAGCGCGATCGGACAGAGGATCGTCCACACTGAAGCTTTCTTT
.	.	TRBV19	TRBJ1-3	CASTQYGRGTGNTIYF	TGTGCCAGTACCCAATACGGGCGGGGGACTGGAAACACCATATATTTT
.	.	TRBV9	TRBJ2-1	CASSAYYNEQFF	TGTGCCAGCAGCGCCTACTACAATGAGCAGTTCTTC
few	.	TRBV5-1	TRBJ1-5	CASIRQQNQPQHF	TGCGCCAGCATACGACAGCAGAATCAGCCCCAGCATTTT
.	.	TRBV28	TRBJ1-5	CASSSLGAGNQPQHF	TGTGCCAGCAGTTCCTTGGGGGCTGGGAATCAGCCCCAGCATTTT
.	.	TRBV29-1	TRBJ2-4	CSVLRGAWGKNIQYF	TGCAGCGTTCTCCGGGGGGCTTGGGGTAAAAACATTCAGTACTTC
.	TRBD2	TRBV19	TRBJ2-1	CASSIPGGSSYNEQFF	TGTGCCAGTAGTATTCCGGGGGGGAGCTCCTACAATGAGCAGTTCTTC